The 31 T cell receptor beta chains reported below all come from one sample, sequenced in a study of blood T cell repertoires in COVID-19. Sequenced by immunoSEQ multiplex PCR; TCRdb stores in-frame clones only, minus some. Of some 120,000 clones listed, roughly nine tenths were seen once; the top ten hold around 30%. Sequencing was done on a sample of peripheral blood. Source of these receptors: a man aged 70-80 years with active or convalescent COVID-19.

This clone was picked up one time. The rearrangement uses TRBV7-3 and TRBJ2-2; no firm D call. This CDR3 has 13 residues. CDR1 and CDR2 (germline): SGHTA, FQGTGA. Trimming shortened V by 3 bases and J by 6 bases, and 8 bases separated the two germline ends. CDR3 in amino acids: CASSLGPAGELFF. CDR3 DNA: TGTGCCAGCAGCTTGGGCCCAGCCGGGGAGCTGTTTTTT.

The chain employs TRBV7-9 and TRBJ1-3; a weak D match, TRBD1 (5 bases). Germline V gene sequence: CDR1 SEHNR, CDR2 FQNEAQ (reference sequence). The CDR3 is made up of 13 amino acids. V lost 4 bases and J lost 15, with 19 bases in between. The CDR3 DNA follows: TGTGCCAGCAGCTCCCCCAAGGCAGGGCCGGAATATTTT. Translating it yields CASSSPKAGPEYF.

The chain has TRBV12-3 or TRBV12-4 and TRBJ2-5, with D maybe TRBD1 (5 bases). The CDR3 covers 12 residues. The V end lost 6 bases, the J end lost 3 bases, and 8 bases lay between the germline ends. DNA of the CDR3: TGTGCCAGCAGAGGGGCAGAAGAGACCCAGTACTTC. It is translated as CASRGAEETQYF.

Here the CDR3 reads CASTSLGGSGRAREQFF. For the CDR3, the DNA is TGTGCCAGTACCTCCCTCGGGGGCAGCGGGAGGGCCCGGGAGCAGTTCTTC. V gene TRBV19 combines with J gene TRBJ2-1; 10 bases match TRBD2. The CDR3 extends over 17 amino acids. Trimming cost V 7 bases and J 10 bases; bases outside gene matches: 19. Germline V CDR1 and CDR2: LNHDA, SQIVND (reference sequence).

This clone was observed a single time. The chain is built from TRBV19 and TRBJ1-5; 10 nucleotides align to TRBD1. The CDR3 is 14 residues long. The germline V gene has CDR1 LNHDA and CDR2 SQIVND (reference sequence). V gave up 7 bases and J gave up 5 bases; unmatched junction bases: 5. The CDR3 nucleotides are TGTGCCAGTAAAGACAGGGGGCACGATCAGCCCCAGCATTTT. Translation: CASKDRGHDQPQHF.

The J gene is TRBJ2-3, the V gene TRBV9, with D possibly TRBD2 on 5 matching bases. The ends were cut back, 3 bases at V and 2 bases at J, with 10 bases in the middle. This CDR3 is built from 14 residues. Germline V lookup: CDR1 SGDLS, CDR2 YYNGEE. The CDR3, as DNA: TGTGCCAGCAGCGGGGAGCGGCTCACAGATACGCAGTATTTT. This codes for CASSGERLTDTQYF.

This clone was detected only a few times. The V call is TRBV5-5, the J call TRBJ2-7; 8 bases fit TRBD1. Germline V CDR1 and CDR2: SGHKS, YYEKEE (reference sequence). The CDR3 spans 15 residues. V was pared by 0 bases and J by 0 bases, with 2 bases of the junction left unmatched. CDR3 region: CASSLEDRASYEQYF. In nucleotides, the CDR3 is TGTGCCAGCAGCTTGGAGGACAGGGCCTCCTACGAGCAGTACTTC.

This rearrangement joins TRBV7-2 to TRBJ2-3; 7 bases align to TRBD2. J was trimmed by 3 bases and V by 6 bases; bases with no gene match: 12. This CDR3 has 16 amino acids. The germline V gene has CDR1 SGHTA and CDR2 FQGNSA. The CDR3 here is CASRSYGLDRTDTQYF. The DNA for the CDR3 is TGTGCCAGCAGATCCTACGGACTAGATCGAACAGATACGCAGTATTTT.

This clone was observed a single time. V gene TRBV14 combines with J gene TRBJ2-2; the D gene is possibly TRBD1 (6 bases). The germline V and J ends were trimmed by 4 bases and 1 base, with 16 bases remaining between them. This CDR3 is built from 17 residues. Germline V gene lookup returns CDR1 SGHDN and CDR2 FVKESK. CDR3 sequence (DNA): TGTGCCAGCAGCCCCATGAACGGGACACAGAACACCGGGGAGCTGTTTTTT. Its translation: CASSPMNGTQNTGELFF.

This clone was picked up a small number of times. The V gene is TRBV11-2, the J gene TRBJ2-2; D gene unclear. The CDR3 covers 13 residues. The germline V and J ends were trimmed by 4 bases and 0 bases, with 3 bases remaining between them. Germline values: CDR1 SGHAT, CDR2 FQNNGV. In nucleotides, the CDR3 is TGTGCCAGCAGCTCCTCGAACACCGGGGAGCTGTTTTTT. Protein product: CASSSSNTGELFF.

The V and J genes are TRBV25-1 and TRBJ2-7; 12 bases align to TRBD2. J lost 5 bases, V lost 6 bases, and 5 bases had no gene match. Germline V gene lookup returns CDR1 MGHDK and CDR2 SYGVNS. This CDR3 is 14 amino acids long. The CDR3 is CASSLAGGPNEQYF. The CDR3 region has the DNA TGTGCCAGCAGCCTAGCGGGAGGGCCCAACGAGCAGTACTTC.

J is TRBJ1-1 and V is TRBV5-1; D might be TRBD1 (5 bases). Germline CDR1 is SGHRS and CDR2 is YFSETQ. The CDR3 spans 15 residues. The V and J ends lost 1 base and 2 bases respectively, with 12 bases between them. The CDR3 DNA follows: TGCGCCAGCAGCTTGTGGTGGAGGGGAAACACTGAAGCTTTCTTT. It is translated as CASSLWWRGNTEAFF.

This clone appeared a single time. The chain recombines TRBV3-1 (or the pseudogene TRBV3-2) with TRBJ1-2, with D uncertain. Trimming removed 1 base from V and 5 bases from J, with 8 bases in between. The length of the CDR3 is 13 residues. CDR1 is LGHDT and CDR2 is YNNKEL in the germline V gene (reference sequence). The CDR3 region is CASSQVGLYGYTF. The CDR3 region has the DNA TGTGCCAGCAGCCAAGTCGGACTTTATGGCTACACCTTC.

This clone was seen a few times. CDR3: CASSQDLFPYGYTF. The CDR3 nucleotides are TGCGCCAGCAGCCAAGATCTATTCCCCTATGGCTACACCTTC. J is TRBJ1-2 and V is TRBV4-1; D gene unclear. CDR3 size: 14 residues. V lost 0 bases and J 4 bases, leaving 9 bases between the germline ends. Germline values: CDR1 MGHRA, CDR2 YSYEKL.

This chain links TRBV27 with TRBJ1-4; possible D gene TRBD1, 5 bases. Germline V CDR1 and CDR2: MNHEY, SMNVEV (reference sequence). Trimming removed 3 bases at V and 4 bases at J, with 9 bases between. The CDR3 contains 14 residues. CDR3 coding DNA: TGTGCCAGCAGTTTTTCAGGGATTAATGAAAAACTGTTTTTT. This encodes CASSFSGINEKLFF.

V is TRBV25-1 and J is TRBJ1-1; TRBD1 aligns across 8 bases. There are 13 residues in the CDR3. With V trimmed by 1 base and J by 12 bases, 7 bases remained unmatched. Germline assignment: CDR1 MGHDK and CDR2 SYGVNS. The CDR3 is CASSEFGQGGTFF. The CDR3 region has the DNA TGTGCCAGCAGTGAATTTGGACAGGGAGGAACTTTCTTT.

The chain employs TRBV5-4 and TRBJ2-1, with a weak D call TRBD2 (5 bases). This CDR3 region has 15 residues. Germline assignment: CDR1 SGHNT and CDR2 YYREEE (reference sequence). Trimming removed 2 bases from V and 4 bases from J, with 13 bases in between. The CDR3 region has the DNA TGTGCCAGCAGCTTTTCCAGCGGACTTTACAATGAGCAGTTCTTC. Protein sequence: CASSFSSGLYNEQFF.

V and J are TRBV11-2 and TRBJ2-7; D possibly corresponds to TRBD1 (6 bases). Trimming removed 6 bases at V and 0 bases at J, with 15 bases between. CDR1 is SGHAT and CDR2 is FQNNGV in the germline V gene. The CDR3 is 15 residues long. The CDR3 region has the DNA TGTGCCAGCAGTCCCCGCGTGGGGGCCTCCTACGAGCAGTACTTC. This translates into CASSPRVGASYEQYF.

The rearrangement uses TRBV28 and TRBJ1-2; TRBD1 agrees at 9 bases. The germline gives CDR1 MDHEN, CDR2 SYDVKM. The CDR3 consists of 14 residues. V shed 4 bases and J 7 bases; nucleotides not matched to a gene: 7. The CDR3, as DNA: TGTGCCAGCAGTTGGCGGGACAGGGTTGGTGGCTACACCTTC. Encoded protein: CASSWRDRVGGYTF.

The chain carries TRBV30 and TRBJ1-5; a possible D gene is TRBD1 (5 bases). The CDR3 covers 13 residues. V was trimmed by 7 bases and J by 7 bases, leaving 17 bases between them. The germline gives CDR1 GTSNPN, CDR2 SVGIG (reference sequence). CDR3 bases: TGTGCCTATCGGGCAGGGCCTAAACAGCCCCAGCATTTT. Translation gives CAYRAGPKQPQHF.

The V call is TRBV5-1, the J call TRBJ1-3; TRBD1 aligns across 11 bases. The V segment lost 1 base and the J segment 0 bases; nucleotides outside the gene matches: 15. The germline gives CDR1 SGHRS, CDR2 YFSETQ. CDR3 length: 21 residues. CDR3: CASSLNIGTGGLLGSGNTIYF. The DNA of the CDR3 is TGCGCCAGCAGCTTGAATATTGGGACAGGGGGGCTCCTCGGCTCTGGAAACACCATATATTTT.

This chain connects TRBV5-1 to TRBJ2-2; no clear D gene. Trimming pared 1 base from V and 3 bases from J, leaving 10 bases between. The CDR3 contains 15 residues. Germline CDR1 SGHRS, CDR2 YFSETQ. The CDR3 sequence is CASSLTTSYTGELFF. CDR3 in DNA: TGCGCCAGCAGCTTGACGACTTCGTACACCGGGGAGCTGTTTTTT.

The chain carries TRBV4-2 and TRBJ1-2; 7 nucleotides line up with TRBD1. V lost 0 bases to trimming and J lost 8 bases; unmatched junction nucleotides: 9. This CDR3 region has 15 residues. Per the germline V gene, CDR1 is LGHNA and CDR2 is YNFKEQ. The DNA for the CDR3 is TGTGCCAGCAGCCAAGATGCGGGAGGAGGGGGCGGCTACACCTTC. Translating it yields CASSQDAGGGGGYTF.

The chain combines TRBV5-1 with TRBJ2-1; TRBD2 matches 9 bases. J gave up 6 bases and V 4 bases, and 17 bases lay outside the gene matches. CDR1 and CDR2 (germline): SGHRS, YFSETQ. The CDR3 covers 18 residues. The DNA for the CDR3 is TGCGCCAGCAGCGCTACCCCCGGACGAGCGGGAGGTAGCAATGAGCAGTTCTTC. It is translated as CASSATPGRAGGSNEQFF.

This clone was seen a handful of times. J is TRBJ1-5 and V is TRBV28; a weak D match, TRBD1 (5 bases). This CDR3 has 15 residues. Per the germline V gene, CDR1 is MDHEN and CDR2 is SYDVKM. Trimming cost V 3 bases and J 4 bases, with 13 bases left between them. CDR3 coding DNA: TGTGCCAGCAGTTTGGCGGGGGGGATAAATCAGCCCCAGCATTTT. The encoded protein is CASSLAGGINQPQHF.

The chain employs TRBV28 and TRBJ1-4; D remains unclear. Germline CDR1 is MDHEN and CDR2 is SYDVKM. This CDR3 is built from 11 residues. Trimming removed 6 bases from V and 7 bases from J, with 6 bases in between. CDR3 coding DNA: TGTGCCAGCAGCCTTGTTGAAAAACTGTTTTTT. Its protein is CASSLVEKLFF.

This chain uses TRBV19 with TRBJ1-1; 7 bases are a match to TRBD1. The CDR3 has 15 amino acids. J lost 2 bases, V lost 5 bases, and 8 bases had no gene match. Per the germline V gene, CDR1 is LNHDA and CDR2 is SQIVND (reference sequence). In nucleotides, the CDR3 is TGTGCCAGTAGTCCGGGGACAGCGTCAAACACTGAAGCTTTCTTT. It specifies CASSPGTASNTEAFF.

This chain's CDR3 is CASSFGGAPNEKLFF. CDR3 nucleotide sequence: TGTGCCAGCAGTTTTGGGGGGGCCCCTAATGAAAAACTGTTTTTT. The chain is built from TRBV28 and TRBJ1-4, with D tentatively TRBD1 (6 bases). Trimming removed 3 bases from V and 3 bases from J, with 11 bases in between. The CDR3 runs 15 residues. The germline gives CDR1 MDHEN, CDR2 SYDVKM.

The chain couples TRBV3-1 (or the pseudogene TRBV3-2) to TRBJ2-7, with D perhaps matching TRBD2 (6 bases). Trimming shortened V by 5 bases and J by 5 bases, and 13 bases separated the two germline ends. This CDR3 comprises 13 residues. Germline V gene data show CDR1 as LGHDT and CDR2 as YNNKEL (reference sequence). The CDR3 region is CASSSGGAHEQYF. DNA for the CDR3: TGTGCCAGCAGCTCCGGAGGGGCCCACGAGCAGTACTTC.

The chain combines TRBV19 with TRBJ1-2; D may be TRBD1 (5 bases). V lost 0 bases to trimming and J lost 6 bases, with 11 bases between them. The CDR3 is 14 residues long. Per the germline V gene, CDR1 is LNHDA and CDR2 is SQIVND (reference sequence). CDR3 nucleotide sequence: TGTGCCAGTAGTATAGAAGGGGCATACAATGGCTACACCTTC. Translation: CASSIEGAYNGYTF.

This clone appeared once. This sequence joins TRBV28 and TRBJ2-2; 8 nucleotides line up with TRBD1. The CDR3 contains 17 residues. CDR1 and CDR2 (germline): MDHEN, SYDVKM. The V segment lost 5 bases and the J segment 6 bases; nucleotides outside the gene matches: 14. As DNA, the CDR3 is TGTGCCAGCAGTGTATACCAGGACAGGGCGGCGGCCGGGGAGCTGTTTTTT. Residues: CASSVYQDRAAAGELFF. Using reference TRBV28 and TRBJ2-2 for the parts outside the CDR3, the full variable domain is DVKVTQSSRYLVKRTGEKVFLECVQDMDHENMFWYRQDPGLGLRLIYFSYDVKMKEKGDIPEGYSVSREKKERFSLILESASTNQTSMYLCASSVYQDRAAAGELFFGEGSRLTVL.